Listed below are T cell receptor beta chains from one sample, sequenced in a study of regulatory T cells in long-lasting Graves disease. MiXCR, applied by TCRdb to the multiplex PCR reads, yields one record per CDR3 protein. The profile shows about 470,000 distinct CDR3 sequences, 20% to 25% of them singletons. The sample here was peripheral blood mononuclear cells (PBMCs), taken when the disease was refractory, from a patient treated with antithyroid drugs. The receptors come from a female donor with Graves disease. Both conserved end residues are part of each CDR3. D genes are given only for firm matches. Clone size, where shown, is once, few, many, or a class for clones that have expanded.

size	D	V	J	CDR3	DNA
NA	NA	TRBV18	TRBJ1-4	CASSPSRGSGEKLFF	TGTGCCAGCTCACCAAGCCGGGGCAGCGGCGAAAAACTGTTTTTT
NA	NA	TRBV12-3/TRBV12-4	TRBJ2-7	CASSFDATESGEQYF	TGTGCCAGCAGTTTTGACGCCACTGAGTCAGGCGAGCAGTACTTC
many	NA	TRBV19	TRBJ1-1	CASSAGTMNTEAFF	TGTGCCAGTAGCGCCGGGACCATGAACACTGAAGCTTTCTTT
many	NA	TRBV12-3/TRBV12-4	TRBJ2-2	CASSLGDRGGELFF	TGTGCCAGCAGTTTAGGGGATCGGGGCGGGGAGCTGTTTTTT
many	NA	TRBV28	TRBJ2-5	CASSLRGAQETQYF	TGTGCCAGCAGTTTACGGGGGGCCCAAGAGACCCAGTACTTC
NA	TRBD2	TRBV13	TRBJ2-1	CASSLSPGGLLNEQFF	TGTGCCAGCAGCTTATCACCGGGAGGGCTTTTGAATGAGCAGTTCTTC
many	TRBD1	TRBV29-1	TRBJ1-1	CSVVRQGSVRNTEAFF	TGCAGCGTTGTAAGACAGGGAAGCGTGAGGAACACTGAAGCTTTCTTT
many	NA	TRBV27	TRBJ2-4	CASSNLAKNIQYF	TGTGCCAGCAGTAACCTAGCCAAAAACATTCAGTACTTC
few	NA	TRBV2	TRBJ2-2	CASTETGNTGELFF	TGTGCCAGCACGGAGACAGGAAACACCGGGGAGCTGTTTTTT
few	NA	TRBV25-1	TRBJ2-5	CASTDSGIPYNF	TGTGCCAGCACGGATTCCGGGATACCTTATAACTTC
many	TRBD2	TRBV20-1	TRBJ2-5	CSADWVRGRLQETQYF	TGCAGTGCCGACTGGGTGCGGGGGAGACTTCAAGAGACCCAGTACTTC
many	NA	TRBV28	TRBJ1-6	CASSLISSPLHF	TGTGCCAGCAGTTTAATAAGTTCACCCCTCCACTTT
few	NA	TRBV5-8	TRBJ2-7	CASSAGRRGDSHTYEQYF	TGTGCCAGCAGCGCAGGGCGACGTGGGGACTCGCATACCTACGAGCAGTACTTC
NA	NA	TRBV29-1	TRBJ1-2	CSVEPGPKHYGYTF	TGCAGCGTTGAACCCGGGCCGAAACACTATGGCTACACCTTC
NA	NA	TRBV29-1	TRBJ2-7	CSVETGKSSYEQYF	TGCAGCGTTGAAACAGGCAAGAGCTCCTACGAGCAGTACTTC
many	NA	TRBV6-5	TRBJ1-4	CASSFEARRATNEKLFF	TGTGCCAGCAGTTTCGAGGCGCGACGTGCAACTAATGAAAAACTGTTTTTT
many	NA	TRBV2	TRBJ2-5	CATKRTHLRETQYF	TGTGCCACCAAGAGGACTCACTTGAGGGAGACCCAGTACTTC
once	TRBD1	TRBV28	TRBJ1-1	CASSQAGTGAEAFF	TGTGCCAGCAGTCAGGCCGGGACAGGGGCTGAAGCTTTCTTT
many	TRBD1	TRBV12-3/TRBV12-4	TRBJ1-5	CASSRGTGGGQPQHF	TGTGCCAGCAGCCGAGGGACAGGTGGCGGTCAGCCCCAGCATTTT
few	NA	TRBV15	TRBJ1-4	CATSSRREGLTNEKLFF	TGTGCCACCAGCTCTCGACGAGAGGGGTTGACTAATGAAAAACTGTTTTTT
NA	NA	TRBV30	TRBJ2-7	CAWNGGYTYEQHF	TGTGCCTGGAACGGGGGATACACCTACGAGCAGCACTTC
few	NA	TRBV6-1	TRBJ2-5	CASSSDTGGTQYF	TGTGCCAGCAGCTCGGACACTGGCGGGACCCAGTACTTC
NA	TRBD1	TRBV20-1	TRBJ2-3	CSARDRQGSTDTQYF	TGCAGTGCTAGAGATAGACAGGGAAGCACAGATACGCAGTATTTT
many	TRBD2	TRBV28	TRBJ2-4	CASSEAREGDGKNIQYF	TGTGCCAGCAGCGAAGCCCGGGAGGGGGATGGCAAAAACATTCAGTACTTC
many	TRBD2	TRBV6-5	TRBJ2-7	CASSYTGLNSYEQYF	TGTGCCAGCAGTTACACGGGACTAAACTCCTACGAGCAGTACTTC
few	NA	TRBV28	TRBJ2-3	CASSLDPDTGSTDTQYF	TGTGCCAGCAGTTTAGACCCCGATACTGGAAGCACAGATACGCAGTATTTT
NA	NA	TRBV9	TRBJ2-7	CASSVDGTEVYEQYF	TGTGCCAGCAGCGTAGACGGGACGGAAGTCTACGAGCAGTACTTC
NA	NA	TRBV7-7	TRBJ2-7	CASSPSLADFREQYF	TGTGCTAGCAGCCCCTCCTTGGCGGATTTTCGCGAGCAGTACTTC
many	TRBD1	TRBV7-8	TRBJ1-1	CASSTTTGGTEAFF	TGTGCCAGCAGCACGACGACAGGGGGGACTGAAGCTTTCTTT
NA	NA	TRBV5-1	TRBJ1-4	CASSLVAGLAEKLFF	TGCGCCAGCAGCTTGGTGGCGGGTCTAGCAGAAAAACTGTTTTTT
few	NA	TRBV6-5	TRBJ2-7	CASSFSGTQSSYEQYF	TGTGCCAGCAGTTTCTCCGGGACACAGAGCTCCTACGAGCAGTACTTC
NA	TRBD2	TRBV20-1	TRBJ2-5	CSAGLAGVEETQYF	TGCAGTGCTGGACTAGCGGGAGTGGAGGAGACCCAGTACTTC
few	NA	TRBV19	TRBJ1-1	CASRTTGLPEAFF	TGTGCCAGTAGGACGACAGGACTCCCTGAAGCTTTCTTT
NA	NA	TRBV9	TRBJ1-2	CASSAASGYGYTF	TGTGCCAGCAGCGCAGCCTCGGGCTATGGCTACACCTTC
many	TRBD1	TRBV11-2	TRBJ1-1	CASSFGTGSSGAFF	TGTGCCAGCAGCTTCGGGACAGGGTCGAGCGGAGCTTTCTTT
NA	NA	TRBV3-1	TRBJ1-4	CASSQDSGREKLFF	TGTGCCAGCAGCCAAGACAGTGGTCGTGAAAAACTGTTTTTT
many	NA	TRBV28	TRBJ2-5	CASSSYTIKGPLQETQYF	TGTGCCAGCAGTTCCTATACCATCAAGGGGCCCCTACAAGAGACCCAGTACTTC
few	TRBD1	TRBV30	TRBJ2-7	CAWSVPTGTSSYEQYF	TGTGCCTGGAGTGTACCGACAGGGACAAGCTCCTACGAGCAGTACTTC
many	TRBD1	TRBV6-1	TRBJ1-1	CASRTDRESEAFF	TGTGCCAGCAGAACGGACAGGGAGTCTGAAGCTTTCTTT
few	NA	TRBV27	TRBJ2-7	CASSYVDSPEQYF	TGTGCCAGCAGTTATGTAGACTCCCCCGAGCAGTACTTC